Below, 18 T cell receptor beta chains from the same sample are listed, as sequenced in a study of patients and donors after allogeneic stem cell transplantation (dated by TCRdb to the early 2020s). The library was made by RT-PCR. TCRdb names NextSeq 550 as the instrument used. The raw public reads went through TCRdb reprocessing: fastp at Q25, MiXCR clone calling, in-frame beta chains kept. Rows with a matching CDR3 protein are joined into one entry that keeps the most common DNA and genes. Counted in this sample were about 960,000 distinct CDR3 sequences; roughly 17% of them appeared once. The ten largest make up 5.5% to 6.5% of the sample. The sequenced sample consisted of blood, either unsorted or a sorted T cell fraction (not recorded which). The receptors were sampled from a human donor who was either an allogeneic HSCT recipient or a stem cell or donor lymphocyte infusion donor (not recorded which). It is not recorded whose cells these are; they may come from a transplant donor.

This clonotype was found a few times. The chain employs TRBV4-1 and TRBJ2-1; no clear D gene. V lost 2 bases to trimming and J lost 3 bases, with 11 bases between them. From germline, CDR1 is MGHRA and CDR2 YSYEKL. This CDR3 contains 15 residues. The CDR3: CASSQPWSGYNEQFF. The CDR3 DNA reads as TGCGCCAGCAGCCAACCCTGGTCCGGCTACAATGAGCAGTTCTTC.

The CDR3 sequence is CASSLAAAVNTEAFF. The CDR3 DNA reads as TGTGCCAGCAGCTTAGCGGCGGCAGTGAACACTGAAGCTTTCTTT. The rearrangement links TRBV7-9 to TRBJ1-1, with D unclear. Germline CDR1 is SEHNR and CDR2 is FQNEAQ (reference sequence). V shed 0 bases and J shed 0 bases, with 8 bases lying between them. This CDR3 has 15 amino acids.

The V and J genes are TRBV20-1 and TRBJ1-5; D is possibly TRBD1 (6 bases). The V end lost 6 bases, the J end lost 5 bases, and 11 bases lay between the germline ends. The CDR3 runs to 12 residues. Germline V gene data show CDR1 as DFQATT and CDR2 as SNEGSKA (reference sequence). CDR3 in amino acids: CSAKKGDQPQHF. The CDR3 coding sequence is TGCAGTGCAAAAAAGGGGGATCAGCCCCAGCATTTT.

The chain is built from TRBV12-3 or TRBV12-4 and TRBJ2-2; no clear D. The CDR3 has 15 amino acids. V lost 3 bases and J 3 bases, leaving 11 bases between the germline ends. The CDR3 region is CASSLARVDTGELFF. CDR3 bases: TGTGCCAGCAGTTTGGCCAGAGTTGACACCGGGGAGCTGTTTTTT.

The rearrangement uses TRBV15 and TRBJ1-4; D remains unclear. Between the trimmed V and J ends, which lost 1 base and 4 bases, there was a span of 13 bases. The CDR3 is 16 residues long. The germline V gene has CDR1 LNHNV and CDR2 YYDKDF (reference sequence). The CDR3 DNA follows: TGTGCCACCAGCAGAGGGTCCAGATCAAATAATGAAAAACTGTTTTTT. This sequence encodes CATSRGSRSNNEKLFF.

This clonotype occurred a few times. The chain employs TRBV12-3 or TRBV12-4 and TRBJ2-3, with D possibly matching TRBD1 (6 bases). Trimming stripped 2 bases from V and 2 bases from J, with 20 bases between. The CDR3 runs 18 residues. In DNA form, the CDR3 reads TGTGCCAGCAGTTTACCCCACCCCCAGGGGTACTACACAGATACGCAGTATTTT. Translation gives CASSLPHPQGYYTDTQYF.

V and J are TRBV25-1 and TRBJ1-1; maybe TRBD1 (5 bases). The CDR3 runs to 14 residues. Germline loops: CDR1 MGHDK, CDR2 SYGVNS. Trimming stripped 4 bases from V and 5 bases from J, with 14 bases between. The CDR3 sequence: CASSVGGWKTEAFF. CDR3 DNA sequence: TGTGCCAGCAGTGTGGGGGGGTGGAAAACTGAAGCTTTCTTT.

The chain combines TRBV11-2 with TRBJ1-1, with 9 bases lining up with TRBD1. Looked up from germline, CDR1 is SGHAT and CDR2 is FQNNGV. The CDR3 is 12 residues long. The V segment lost 5 bases and the J segment 9 bases; nucleotides outside the gene matches: 4. The DNA for the CDR3 is TGTGCCAGCAGCCAGACAGGGGGTAAAGCTTTCTTT. Protein: CASSQTGGKAFF.

The V gene is TRBV29-1, the J gene TRBJ2-1; D possibly corresponds to TRBD2 (6 bases). Germline CDR1 is SQVTM and CDR2 is ANQGSEA. The CDR3 consists of 13 residues. Trimming cost V 7 bases and J 9 bases, with 19 bases left between them. The CDR3 region has the DNA TGCAGCGGGGGAGGTGGGGTCTGGGGTGAGCAGTTCTTC. Amino acids: CSGGGGVWGEQFF.

The V call is TRBV4-3, the J call TRBJ1-1; D is perhaps TRBD1 (5 bases). V was pared by 2 bases and J by 3 bases, with 10 bases between. The CDR3 runs to 14 residues. From germline, CDR1 is LGHNA and CDR2 YSLEER. The CDR3 is CASSQLEGYTEAFF. As DNA, the CDR3 is TGCGCCAGCAGCCAACTCGAGGGGTACACTGAAGCTTTCTTT.

V and J are TRBV2 and TRBJ1-2; D gene unclear. The CDR3 consists of 9 residues. V lost 4 bases, J lost 9 bases, and 3 bases lay in between. In germline, CDR1 is SNHLY, CDR2 FYNNEI. This CDR3 reads CASSGRYTF. CDR3 coding DNA: TGTGCCAGCAGTGGACGCTACACCTTC.

The chain recombines TRBV30 with TRBJ1-1; D call uncertain. Germline CDR1 reads GTSNPN; CDR2 reads SVGIG (reference sequence). V shed 5 bases and J shed 8 bases, with 18 bases lying between them. The CDR3 totals 13 residues. CDR3 amino acids: CAWEVNGGLEAFF. CDR3 nucleotides: TGTGCCTGGGAAGTGAATGGAGGTCTAGAAGCTTTCTTT.

This clonotype turned up a few times. The V gene is TRBV6-1, the J gene TRBJ2-7; D is unresolved. The CDR3 length is 13 residues. V dropped 6 bases and J dropped 2 bases, with 11 bases sitting between them. CDR1 and CDR2 from the germline V gene are MNHNS and SASEGT. CDR3 nucleotides: TGTGCCAGCAGACCAGACAAGACCTACGAGCAGTACTTC. Translated: CASRPDKTYEQYF.

The V and J genes are TRBV12-3 or TRBV12-4 and TRBJ1-2; D call uncertain. V lost 6 bases and J lost 8, with 22 bases in between. The CDR3 extends over 15 amino acids. CDR3 coding DNA: TGTGCCAGCAGCCTCAATAAGTCTCCTTTTGGGGGCTACACCTTC. Translated: CASSLNKSPFGGYTF.

This clonotype was seen a handful of times. The genes are TRBV7-2 and TRBJ2-5, with TRBD1 matching over 8 bases. With V trimmed by 1 base and J by 4 bases, 11 bases remained unmatched. The CDR3 spans 17 residues. The V gene's germline CDR1 is SGHTA and CDR2 FQGNSA. CDR3 sequence: CASSLDRASGGRETQYF. CDR3 in DNA: TGTGCCAGCAGCTTAGACCGCGCTTCAGGGGGCCGAGAGACCCAGTACTTC. Variable domain in full (rest from reference TRBV7-2 and TRBJ2-5): GAGVSQSPSNKVTEKGKDVELRCDPISGHTALYWYRQSLGQGLEFLIYFQGNSAPDKSGLPSDRFSAERTGGSVSTLTIQRTQQEDSAVYLCASSLDRASGGRETQYFGPGTRLLVL.

V and J are TRBV6-2 or TRBV6-3 and TRBJ2-1; 8 nucleotides line up with TRBD1. The junction had 18 bases not matched to a gene; V was cut back by 5 bases and J by 0 bases. Germline CDR1 is MNHEY and CDR2 is SVGEGT. The CDR3 spans 20 residues. CDR3 DNA: TGTGCCAGCAGTAAGAGACAGGGGTCGCTCACCTCTAGCTCCTACAATGAGCAGTTCTTC. It codes for CASSKRQGSLTSSSYNEQFF.

The chain is built from TRBV7-9 and TRBJ2-7, with D uncertain. Germline V gene sequence: CDR1 SEHNR, CDR2 FQNEAQ (reference sequence). This CDR3 contains 13 residues. V was trimmed by 1 base and J by 4 bases, leaving 8 bases between them. CDR3 residues: CASSLVSQYEQYF. CDR3 nucleotide sequence: TGTGCCAGCAGCTTAGTTAGCCAATACGAGCAGTACTTC.

This clonotype was seen only a few times. The CDR3 here is CASSPTRLGHEQFF. The CDR3 DNA is TGTGCCAGCAGCCCAACAAGACTCGGCCATGAGCAGTTCTTC. This chain connects TRBV11-2 to TRBJ2-1, with no clear D. V lost 5 bases to trimming and J lost 8 bases, with 16 bases between them. The CDR3 spans 14 residues. Germline V CDR1 and CDR2: SGHAT, FQNNGV.